This TCR beta chain was identified in a study of blood T cell repertoires in COVID-19. Study-wide background: COVID-19 samples, acute and convalescent, were from the United States, Italy and Spain. T cells, B-cell-depleted T cells, or PBMCs provided the cDNA or gDNA that served as material.

As handled by the study authors: Amplification of reference gene primers was used by the study to estimate nucleated cell counts. The data were produced by immunoSEQ multiplex PCR, yet TCRdb's version contains in-frame clones alone and is incomplete. V and J calls and clone size come straight from that table; D and trimming were deduced from the DNA. Seen here are approximately 98,000 clones, 65% to 85% observed once, and the top ten hold around 10%. V lost 5 bases to trimming and J lost 5 bases; unmatched junction nucleotides: 6. Germline CDR1 and CDR2: SGHRS and YFSETQ. The CDR3 spans 13 residues. The TCR comes from a woman aged 80 or older with acute or convalescent COVID-19. The chain links TRBV5-1 to TRBJ1-2; 7 positions agree with TRBD1. Sample: peripheral blood. Here the CDR3 DNA reads TGCGCCAGCAGTTCCTCAGGGGGGTATGGCTACACCTTC. Its protein is CASSSSGGYGYTF.